This entry features one T cell receptor (beta chain) sequence. Germline CDR1 is DFQATT and CDR2 is SNEGSKA (reference sequence). The ends were cut back, 6 bases at V and 3 bases at J, with 9 bases in the middle. This CDR3 comprises 11 residues. Generated by immunoSEQ multiplex PCR, the TCRdb table keeps only in-frame clones and is missing some. The sample consists of about 84,000 clones, more than 80% of them appearing once. This sample was taken from a study of blood T cell repertoires in COVID-19. Whole-study context: The United States, Italy and Spain supplied acute and convalescent COVID-19 samples. PBMCs, B-cell-depleted T cells, or T cells were the source of the cDNA or gDNA that made up the material.

This TCR came from a woman older than 75 with acute or convalescent COVID-19. Material for sequencing was peripheral blood. This chain links TRBV20-1 with TRBJ2-7; D is unclear. The CDR3 reads CSALPDYEQYF. Here the CDR3 DNA reads TGCAGTGCCCTACCCGACTACGAGCAGTACTTC.